This T cell receptor beta chain was retrieved from a study of response to subunit inactivated influenza vaccine. The CDR3 has 12 amino acids. Trimming took 6 bases from V and 6 from J; bases not matched to a gene: 7. CDR1 DFQATT and CDR2 SNEGSKA come from the germline V gene (reference sequence). Findings and caveats of the study: After each seasonal influenza vaccination, few new T cells are recruited, the authors suggested.

This clonotype was counted a few times. Its specificity is unknown. A single record per CDR3 protein comes from TCRdb applying MiXCR to the RT-PCR reads. The table lists 500,000 to 600,000 distinct CDR3 sequences, 12% to 15% of them singletons. The source material was PBMCs from blood, sampled 11 to 12 days after vaccination. The origin of this receptor is a man aged 50-60 years who received an inactivated influenza vaccine. The rearrangement uses TRBV20-1 and TRBJ2-7; 8 nucleotides agree with TRBD1. For the CDR3, the DNA is TGCAGTGCACGTCCAGGGGGCTCCGAGCAGTACTTC. It encodes CSARPGGSEQYF.